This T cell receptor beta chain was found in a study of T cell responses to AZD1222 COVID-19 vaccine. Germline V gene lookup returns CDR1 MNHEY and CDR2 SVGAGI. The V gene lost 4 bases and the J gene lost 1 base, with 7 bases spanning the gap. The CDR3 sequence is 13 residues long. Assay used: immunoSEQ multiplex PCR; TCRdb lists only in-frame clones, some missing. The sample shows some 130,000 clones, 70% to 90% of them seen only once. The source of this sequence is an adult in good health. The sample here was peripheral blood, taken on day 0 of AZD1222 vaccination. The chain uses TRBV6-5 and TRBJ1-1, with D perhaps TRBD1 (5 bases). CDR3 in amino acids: CASSSQGNTEAFF. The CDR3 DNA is TGTGCCAGCAGTTCCCAGGGGAACACTGAAGCTTTCTTT.